The present T cell receptor beta chain was sequenced within a study of blood T cell repertoires in COVID-19. In the original workflow: Amplification of reference gene primers provided the estimated nucleated cell counts. This table comes from immunoSEQ multiplex PCR, and its TCRdb copy is limited to in-frame clones, with some not included. V and J calls plus clone size are reproduced from that table; the DNA served to infer D and trimming. This table holds around 250,000 clones, roughly 84% found once. Sequencing was performed on peripheral blood. The clonotype originates from a woman in her thirties or forties who had recovered from COVID-19.

In nucleotides, the CDR3 is TGTGCCAGCAGTCCCCGACATAACTACGAGCAGTACTTC. Protein: CASSPRHNYEQYF. The chain has TRBV5-6 and TRBJ2-7; D gene unclear. The CDR3 runs 13 residues. The V end lost 5 bases, the J end lost 3 bases, and 12 bases lay between the germline ends. The germline gives CDR1 SGHDT, CDR2 YYEEEE.